The clone carrying this TCR beta chain was detected only a few times. Antigen: not known. Template material for amplifying TCR beta CDR3 regions consisted of RNA transcripts. With the HTBI primer set, the TCR CDR3 went through a first round of RT-PCR. TCRdb re-derived calls from the multiplex PCR reads in MiXCR, one entry per CDR3 protein. The table includes some 500,000 distinct CDR3 sequences, about 15% detected once. The length of the CDR3 is 14 residues. CDR1 is LNHDA and CDR2 is SQIVND in the germline V gene (reference sequence). Trimming took 3 bases from V and 4 from J, leaving 12 bases between them. The entry originates in a study of T cells in Graves' hyperthyroidism and ophthalmopathy. Whole-study results and caveats: For ophthalmopathy, model prediction preceded onset by a median 6.5 months. The blood repertoire included most of the expanded thyroid clonotypes above 0.001.

Researchers defined stable Graves' hyperthyroidism as no ophthalmopathy progression within 18 months. The study enrolled patients aged 18 to 65 with newly diagnosed hyperthyroidism of under 2 months' duration. Sequences were obtained from blood. The origin of this receptor is a young woman with Graves' hyperthyroidism. The rearrangement joins TRBV19 to TRBJ1-2; D might be TRBD1 (6 bases). This CDR3 is CASSITPGAYGYTF. The CDR3, as DNA: TGTGCCAGTAGTATCACACCGGGGGCCTATGGCTACACCTTC.